This T cell receptor (beta chain) originates from a study of response to subunit inactivated influenza vaccine. This clonotype was detected only a few times. Its target is not known. TCRdb fed the RT-PCR reads into MiXCR, producing one record per CDR3 protein. Of around 750,000 distinct CDR3 sequences listed, 21% were seen once; the top ten hold more than 8.5%. Germline CDR1 is SGHTA and CDR2 is FQGNSA. There are 15 residues in the CDR3. Unmatched junction bases numbered 8, after V lost 2 bases and J lost 5 bases. General study points: New T cells are recruited in small numbers by each seasonal influenza vaccination, according to the authors' suggestion.

The specimen was PBMCs from blood, collected around 5 days after vaccination. This TCR was recovered from a man aged 45-65 years who received an inactivated influenza vaccine. The rearrangement uses TRBV7-2 and TRBJ2-5; 7 nucleotides align to TRBD2. The CDR3 is CASSLQAGPQETQYF. The CDR3, as DNA: TGTGCCAGCAGCTTACAAGCGGGACCCCAGGAGACCCAGTACTTC.